The clone carrying this T cell receptor (beta chain) showed up many times. Its antigen remains unidentified. This entry belongs to a study of regulatory T cells in long-lasting Graves disease. General study results and limits: Lower TCR diversity was seen in persistent Graves' patients than in newly diagnosed ones.

Relying on iRepertoire HTBI primers and Arm-PCR of CDR3 regions, the team built TCR beta libraries. TCRdb fed the multiplex PCR reads into MiXCR, producing one record per CDR3 protein. This sample has some 500,000 distinct CDR3 sequences, with about 15% found just once. Time point here: newly diagnosed GD, antithyroid drugs for less than 3 months. The authors made the TCR library using RNA they extracted from PBMCs. Tubes containing EDTA received around 9.5 milliliters of drawn peripheral blood. The J segment lost 4 bases and the V segment lost 2 bases, leaving 10 bases of the junction unmatched. The CDR3 is 18 amino acids. These sequences were also reported in another study, on T cells in Graves' hyperthyroidism and ophthalmopathy. That paper states: A set of HTBI primers served as the primers for a first-round RT-PCR of the TCR CDR3. Most clonotypes expanded in the thyroid (above 0.001) were also present in blood.

The clonotype originates from a woman aged 35-60 years with Graves disease. The chain recombines TRBV12-3 or TRBV12-4 with TRBJ1-6, with 8 bases fitting TRBD1. The specimen was peripheral blood mononuclear cells (PBMCs), collected at new diagnosis, from a patient treated with antithyroid drugs. For the CDR3, the DNA is TGTGCCAGCAGTTTAACCTTTGGACAGGGCGGGTATAATTCACCCCTCCACTTT. This encodes CASSLTFGQGGYNSPLHF.